This is a list of T cell receptor beta chains from one sample in a study of T cell repertoires in cytomegalovirus infection. Each CDR3 protein is one row after TCRdb ran MiXCR on the reads. The sample contains hundreds of thousands of distinct CDR3 sequences, 20% to 25% of which appear only once. The sample comprised CD8+ T cells from PBMCs. These receptor sequences come from a human donor in good health (CMV status not recorded). Some clones in this sample may be carry-over from other donors' samples. Each CDR3 is given with its conserved first and last residue. A D gene is named only where the DNA matches it firmly. Size tells how often a clone was seen (once, few, many) or the class of an expanded clone, and some rows leave it out.

>many|TRBJ1-2|NA|TRBV12-3/TRBV12-4
TGTGCCAGCAGTTTCGGCAGGGTGTATGGCTACACCTTC
CASSFGRVYGYTF
>NA|TRBJ2-5|TRBD1|TRBV20-1
TGCAGAGCCTGGGACAGGGGGTCGGAGACCCAGTACTTC
CRAWDRGSETQYF
>NA|TRBJ1-1|TRBD1|TRBV29-1
TGCAGCGTTGAGCGGGACAGCGGGAACACTGAAGCTTTCTTT
CSVERDSGNTEAFF
>few|TRBJ1-4|NA|TRBV29-1
TGCAGCGACAGGGTGATTGAAAAACTGTTTTTT
CSDRVIEKLFF
>NA|TRBJ2-2|NA|TRBV9
TGTGCCAGCAGATCCAAAGGTCCGAACACCGGGGAGCTGTTTTTT
CASRSKGPNTGELFF
>many|TRBJ2-3|TRBD2|TRBV10-3
TGTGCCATCAGTGTAAGCGGGGGGAAAAATACGCAGTATTTT
CAISVSGGKNTQYF
>NA|TRBJ1-6|NA|TRBV20-1
TGCAGTGCTCCCAAGGGGAGGAACCCCTCCTATAATTCACCCCTCCACTTT
CSAPKGRNPSYNSPLHF
>NA|TRBJ2-3|TRBD2|TRBV23-1
TGCGCCAGCAGTCAATCGAAGACTAGCGGGGGTGATACAGATACGCAGTATTTT
CASSQSKTSGGDTDTQYF
>NA|TRBJ2-7|NA|TRBV25-1
TGTGCCAGCAGTGAACATCGGTGGGGGCAGGGAGCGGGCGAGCAGTACTTC
CASSEHRWGQGAGEQYF
>few|TRBJ2-2|NA|TRBV28
TGTGCCAGCAGAAAGATTGCCGGGGAGCTGTTTTTT
CASRKIAGELFF
>NA|TRBJ1-1|NA|TRBV28
TGTGCCAGCAGTTTTTTGCTCGCGGACCTGAACACTGAAGCTTTCTTT
CASSFLLADLNTEAFF
>NA|TRBJ2-2|NA|TRBV2
TGTGCCAGCAGTGTTGGTCCGGCGGGTAACACCGGGGAGCTGTTTTTT
CASSVGPAGNTGELFF
>few|TRBJ2-3|TRBD2|TRBV9
TGTGCCAGCAGCCCGCGGGGGGTGGTACGGAATACGCAGTATTTT
CASSPRGVVRNTQYF
>few|TRBJ2-5|TRBD1|TRBV7-9
TGTGCCAGCAGCGGCAGGACAGGGAGACAAGAGACCCAGTACTTC
CASSGRTGRQETQYF
>few|TRBJ1-1|NA|TRBV7-9
TGTGCCAGCAGCTTAGGTCTGCAGGGGTACCCCTCTGAAGCTTTCTTT
CASSLGLQGYPSEAFF
>few|TRBJ1-1|NA|TRBV4-1
TGCGCCAGCAGCCAAGATAGAGGGGTGAGCACTGAAGCTTTCTTT
CASSQDRGVSTEAFF
>NA|TRBJ2-4|TRBD1|TRBV7-3
TGTGCCAGCAGCCTCGGGACAGGGAACATTCAGTACTTC
CASSLGTGNIQYF
>few|TRBJ2-5|NA|TRBV29-1
TGCAGCGCATTACCTTCTGACTCCCAAGAGACCCAGTACTTC
CSALPSDSQETQYF
>few|TRBJ2-7|NA|TRBV29-1
TGCAGCGTTGAGACTCAGGGTCCCTACGAGCAGTACTTC
CSVETQGPYEQYF
>NA|TRBJ2-5|NA|TRBV20-1
TGCAGTGCTAGAGATGTTAGAAGTATCACCCCTGAGACCCAGTACTTC
CSARDVRSITPETQYF
>many|TRBJ2-7|NA|TRBV7-9
TGTGCCAGCAGCTCGGACGTGATGGAGCAGTACTTC
CASSSDVMEQYF
>NA|TRBJ2-2|NA|TRBV19
TGTGCCAGTAGACTCGCCGGGGAGCTGTTTTTT
CASRLAGELFF
>few|TRBJ1-3|NA|TRBV28
TGTGCCAGCAGCCGGACAAGACGTTCTGGAAACACCATATATTTT
CASSRTRRSGNTIYF
>many|TRBJ1-5|NA|TRBV12-3/TRBV12-4
TGTGCCAGCAGTTTAATGTCCCATCAGCCCCAGCATTTT
CASSLMSHQPQHF
>many|TRBJ2-1|NA|TRBV7-2
TGTGCCAGCAGCTTAGCCCCTCTAAGGGGTGAGCAGTTCTTC
CASSLAPLRGEQFF
>NA|TRBJ2-3|TRBD1|TRBV25-1
TGTGCCAGCTCCACAGGGGCGGGCACAGATACGCAGTATTTT
CASSTGAGTDTQYF
>NA|TRBJ2-1|NA|TRBV19
TGTGCCAGTAGTATAGATGGGCGCCAGGGCAATGAGCAGTTCTTC
CASSIDGRQGNEQFF
>NA|TRBJ2-1|NA|TRBV12-3/TRBV12-4
TGTGCCAGCAGTTTAGATAGCGGTAATGAGCAGTTCTTC
CASSLDSGNEQFF